This is a list of T cell receptor beta chains from one sample in a study of neurological immune-mediated disorders. TCRdb re-analysed the 5' RACE reads in MiXCR, keeping a single row per CDR3 protein. Here the sample spans some 19,000 distinct CDR3 sequences, around 14% being singletons. Sequencing was done on a sample of PBMCs. Every receptor here comes from a female donor with HTLV-1-associated myelopathy (HAM/TSP). CDR3s include the opening cysteine and the closing phenylalanine or tryptophan. D genes are given only for firm matches. Size tells how often a clone was seen (once, few, many) or the class of an expanded clone, and some rows leave it out.

V gene: TRBV12-3/TRBV12-4
CDR3 length: 12
J gene: TRBJ1-1
clone size: many
D gene: .
CDR3 DNA: TGTGCCAGCGGTGGACAGTACACTGAAGCTTTCTTT
CDR3 protein: CASGGQYTEAFF

V gene: TRBV20-1
CDR3 length: 12
J gene: TRBJ2-7
clone size: many
D gene: .
CDR3 DNA: TGCAGTGCTAGATCCAGTTCCTACGAGCAGTACTTC
CDR3 protein: CSARSSSYEQYF

V gene: TRBV20-1
CDR3 length: 14
J gene: TRBJ2-5
clone size: many
D gene: TRBD1
CDR3 DNA: TGCAGTGCTAGAAGACAGGGCCTGGAGGAGACCCAGTACTTC
CDR3 protein: CSARRQGLEETQYF

V gene: TRBV7-9
CDR3 length: 15
J gene: TRBJ2-7
clone size: many
D gene: TRBD2
CDR3 DNA: TGTGCCAGCAGCTCCAGCGGGGGGAATCCCTACGAGCAGTACTTC
CDR3 protein: CASSSSGGNPYEQYF

V gene: TRBV6-6
CDR3 length: 16
J gene: TRBJ2-7
clone size: many
D gene: TRBD2
CDR3 DNA: TGTGCCAGCAGACCTCAAGGGACTAGCGGGAGCTACGAGCAGTACTTC
CDR3 protein: CASRPQGTSGSYEQYF

V gene: TRBV20-1
CDR3 length: 11
J gene: TRBJ2-7
clone size: many
D gene: .
CDR3 DNA: TGCAGTGCTGGCGGCAACTACGAGCAGTACTTC
CDR3 protein: CSAGGNYEQYF

V gene: TRBV20-1
CDR3 length: 11
J gene: TRBJ2-1
clone size: .
D gene: .
CDR3 DNA: TGCAGTGCTAACTCGTACAATGAGCAGTTCTTC
CDR3 protein: CSANSYNEQFF

V gene: TRBV20-1
CDR3 length: 13
J gene: TRBJ1-2
clone size: many
D gene: .
CDR3 DNA: TGCAGTTCCCCGACAGAGACTAACTATGGCTACACCTTC
CDR3 protein: CSSPTETNYGYTF

V gene: TRBV20-1
CDR3 length: 15
J gene: TRBJ2-1
clone size: .
D gene: .
CDR3 DNA: TGCAGTGCTAGAGATGTCGCTAGCAAGCGCAATGAGCAGTTCTTC
CDR3 protein: CSARDVASKRNEQFF

V gene: TRBV7-2
CDR3 length: 16
J gene: TRBJ2-7
clone size: many
D gene: .
CDR3 DNA: TGTGCCAGCAGCTTACGTCCGACTTGGCCAGCATACGAGCAGTACTTC
CDR3 protein: CASSLRPTWPAYEQYF

V gene: TRBV7-9
CDR3 length: 13
J gene: TRBJ2-7
clone size: many
D gene: TRBD1
CDR3 DNA: TGTGCCAGCAGCCTATGGACAGGGGGCGAGCAGTACTTC
CDR3 protein: CASSLWTGGEQYF

V gene: TRBV19
CDR3 length: 14
J gene: TRBJ2-7
clone size: few
D gene: TRBD1
CDR3 DNA: TGTGCCACCGGCTCGGGGGACAGGAGAGGCGAGCAGTACTTC
CDR3 protein: CATGSGDRRGEQYF

V gene: TRBV7-9
CDR3 length: 16
J gene: TRBJ2-1
clone size: many
D gene: TRBD2
CDR3 DNA: TGTGCCAGCAGCTCGACTAGCTCCCCCTCCTACAATGAGCAGTTCTTC
CDR3 protein: CASSSTSSPSYNEQFF

V gene: TRBV7-2
CDR3 length: 12
J gene: TRBJ1-1
clone size: many
D gene: .
CDR3 DNA: TGTGCCAGCAGCTTAGGGGGGGGTTATGCTTTCTTT
CDR3 protein: CASSLGGGYAFF

V gene: TRBV7-6
CDR3 length: 18
J gene: TRBJ2-1
clone size: many
D gene: TRBD2
CDR3 DNA: TGTGCCAGCAGCTTAGGGACTAGCGGATTTAGCTCCTACAATGAGCAGTTCTTC
CDR3 protein: CASSLGTSGFSSYNEQFF

V gene: TRBV29-1
CDR3 length: 12
J gene: TRBJ1-2
clone size: medium-sized
D gene: .
CDR3 DNA: TGCAGCGTTGAAGAGTATGGACCTCCCTACACCTTC
CDR3 protein: CSVEEYGPPYTF

V gene: TRBV20-1
CDR3 length: 16
J gene: TRBJ2-3
clone size: many
D gene: .
CDR3 DNA: TGCAGTGCTAGTTTGCGTTCGCCGGGAGTAACAGATACGCAGTATTTT
CDR3 protein: CSASLRSPGVTDTQYF

V gene: TRBV2
CDR3 length: 14
J gene: TRBJ2-1
clone size: .
D gene: .
CDR3 DNA: TGTGCCAGCAGTGAATGGGGCCTGTCGGATGAGCAGTTCTTC
CDR3 protein: CASSEWGLSDEQFF

V gene: TRBV6-1
CDR3 length: 16
J gene: TRBJ1-5
clone size: many
D gene: .
CDR3 DNA: TGTGCCAGCAGTGGGACAGCCCTGTATAGCAATCAGCCCCAGCATTTT
CDR3 protein: CASSGTALYSNQPQHF

V gene: TRBV6-2/TRBV6-3
CDR3 length: 12
J gene: TRBJ1-1
clone size: many
D gene: .
CDR3 DNA: TGTGCCAGCAGTTCAACCGAGCAGTGGGCTTTCTTT
CDR3 protein: CASSSTEQWAFF

V gene: TRBV6-5
CDR3 length: 17
J gene: TRBJ2-3
clone size: few
D gene: .
CDR3 DNA: TGTGCCAGCAGTGACAGACCAGGGATCGGGGACACAGATACGCAGTATTTT
CDR3 protein: CASSDRPGIGDTDTQYF

V gene: TRBV10-3
CDR3 length: 13
J gene: TRBJ2-7
clone size: many
D gene: .
CDR3 DNA: TGTGCCATCAGTGATAGACAGTCCTACGAGCAGTACTTC
CDR3 protein: CAISDRQSYEQYF

V gene: TRBV7-6
CDR3 length: 19
J gene: TRBJ2-1
clone size: many
D gene: .
CDR3 DNA: TGTGCCAGCAGCTTAGTCTCCCCTCAGCGTAGGGCCATAGACAATGAGCAGTTCTTC
CDR3 protein: CASSLVSPQRRAIDNEQFF

V gene: TRBV28
CDR3 length: 15
J gene: TRBJ2-7
clone size: .
D gene: .
CDR3 DNA: TGTGCCAGCAGCCCGAGGGGGGCCCCGAGGTCCGAGCAGTACTTC
CDR3 protein: CASSPRGAPRSEQYF

V gene: TRBV20-1
CDR3 length: 13
J gene: TRBJ1-1
clone size: .
D gene: .
CDR3 DNA: TGCAGTGCTAGAGGGAACGCCAACGAATTGGATTTCTTT
CDR3 protein: CSARGNANELDFF

V gene: TRBV7-9
CDR3 length: 14
J gene: TRBJ2-5
clone size: .
D gene: TRBD1
CDR3 DNA: TGTGCCAGCAGCTCGGGACAGGCCCCAGAGACCCAGTACTTC
CDR3 protein: CASSSGQAPETQYF

V gene: TRBV20-1
CDR3 length: 10
J gene: TRBJ2-1
clone size: medium-sized
D gene: .
CDR3 DNA: TGCAGTGCTCGTATAAATGAGCAGTTCTTC
CDR3 protein: CSARINEQFF

V gene: TRBV12-3/TRBV12-4
CDR3 length: 20
J gene: TRBJ2-4
clone size: .
D gene: TRBD2
CDR3 DNA: TGTGCCAGCAGTTTATTTGTACTAGCGGGGGGAGGAAGAGCCAAAAACATTCAGTACTTC
CDR3 protein: CASSLFVLAGGGRAKNIQYF

V gene: TRBV20-1
CDR3 length: 14
J gene: TRBJ2-7
clone size: few
D gene: .
CDR3 DNA: TGCAGTGCCGTTCCCCCATCAAGCTCCTACGAGCAGTACTTC
CDR3 protein: CSAVPPSSSYEQYF

V gene: TRBV6-2/TRBV6-3
CDR3 length: 14
J gene: TRBJ2-7
clone size: many
D gene: .
CDR3 DNA: TGTGCCAGCAAATCAGACTACAGTACCTACGAGCAGTACTTC
CDR3 protein: CASKSDYSTYEQYF

V gene: TRBV29-1
CDR3 length: 14
J gene: TRBJ2-4
clone size: many
D gene: .
CDR3 DNA: TGCAGCGTTGAGACAGTGCTGGGGGTAAACATTCAGTACTTC
CDR3 protein: CSVETVLGVNIQYF

V gene: TRBV20-1
CDR3 length: 14
J gene: TRBJ1-5
clone size: few
D gene: .
CDR3 DNA: TGCAGTGCTGGAAGGACAGATAGCAATCAGCCCCAGCATTTT
CDR3 protein: CSAGRTDSNQPQHF

V gene: TRBV20-1
CDR3 length: 13
J gene: TRBJ2-3
clone size: many
D gene: .
CDR3 DNA: TGCAGTGCCTATAGCCCTAGCACAGATACGCAGTATTTT
CDR3 protein: CSAYSPSTDTQYF

V gene: TRBV7-2
CDR3 length: 14
J gene: TRBJ2-7
clone size: many
D gene: .
CDR3 DNA: TGTGCCAGCAGCTCTAGCTGGCTATCCTACGAGCAGTACTTC
CDR3 protein: CASSSSWLSYEQYF

V gene: TRBV29-1
CDR3 length: 16
J gene: TRBJ2-1
clone size: .
D gene: TRBD2
CDR3 DNA: TGCAGCGTCCACAGGGGACTAGCGGGAGGGCCCGATGAGCAGTTCTTC
CDR3 protein: CSVHRGLAGGPDEQFF

V gene: TRBV20-1
CDR3 length: 13
J gene: TRBJ1-1
clone size: many
D gene: .
CDR3 DNA: TGCAGTGCTAGTAACAGATTGAACACTGAAGCTTTCTTT
CDR3 protein: CSASNRLNTEAFF

V gene: TRBV10-3
CDR3 length: 18
J gene: TRBJ2-1
clone size: many
D gene: TRBD2
CDR3 DNA: TGTGCCATCAGTATCTCCGGGACTAGCGGGAGTCCACACAATGAGCAGTTCTTC
CDR3 protein: CAISISGTSGSPHNEQFF

V gene: TRBV7-2
CDR3 length: 13
J gene: TRBJ1-3
clone size: .
D gene: .
CDR3 DNA: TGTGCCAGCAGCTTAGCTTTGGGAAACACCATATATTTT
CDR3 protein: CASSLALGNTIYF

V gene: TRBV20-1
CDR3 length: 11
J gene: TRBJ2-7
clone size: many
D gene: .
CDR3 DNA: TGCAGTGCTAGAGGCCCCCACGAGCAGTACTTC
CDR3 protein: CSARGPHEQYF

V gene: TRBV20-1
CDR3 length: 13
J gene: TRBJ2-5
clone size: medium-sized
D gene: TRBD1
CDR3 DNA: TGCAGTGCTAGGGGACAGCTCCAAGAGACCCAGTACTTC
CDR3 protein: CSARGQLQETQYF

V gene: TRBV5-1
CDR3 length: 13
J gene: TRBJ1-2
clone size: medium-sized
D gene: TRBD1
CDR3 DNA: TGCGCCAGCAGCTTGGGGGACAGAATTGGCTACACCTTC
CDR3 protein: CASSLGDRIGYTF

V gene: TRBV5-4
CDR3 length: 16
J gene: TRBJ2-1
clone size: many
D gene: .
CDR3 DNA: TGTGCCAGCAGCCCAGGATGGCCAGAAGGAGGCGATGAGCAGTTCTTC
CDR3 protein: CASSPGWPEGGDEQFF

V gene: TRBV7-9
CDR3 length: 15
J gene: TRBJ2-7
clone size: .
D gene: .
CDR3 DNA: TGTGCCAGCAGCCGTCTATGTGACAGTGGGCACGAGCAGTACTTC
CDR3 protein: CASSRLCDSGHEQYF

V gene: TRBV13
CDR3 length: 14
J gene: TRBJ1-1
clone size: many
D gene: .
CDR3 DNA: TGTGCCAGCAGCTTATACAGGGAGGGCTTTGGGGCTTTCTTT
CDR3 protein: CASSLYREGFGAFF

V gene: TRBV6-1
CDR3 length: 18
J gene: TRBJ2-7
clone size: many
D gene: TRBD2
CDR3 DNA: TGTGCCAGCAGTTTTCCGACTTCTACCGGGACTAGCGGTTACGAGCAGTACTTC
CDR3 protein: CASSFPTSTGTSGYEQYF

V gene: TRBV30
CDR3 length: 15
J gene: TRBJ2-1
clone size: few
D gene: .
CDR3 DNA: TGTGCCTGGAGTGTAATAACTAGCCGTACCAATGAGCAGTTCTTC
CDR3 protein: CAWSVITSRTNEQFF

V gene: TRBV20-1
CDR3 length: 14
J gene: TRBJ2-1
clone size: many
D gene: .
CDR3 DNA: TGCAGTGCTAGGACTATCAAAGATTACAATGAGCAGTTCTTC
CDR3 protein: CSARTIKDYNEQFF

V gene: TRBV4-1
CDR3 length: 15
J gene: TRBJ2-3
clone size: many
D gene: .
CDR3 DNA: TGCGCCAGCAGCCAAAATGCAGCCATGGGAGATACGCAGTATTTT
CDR3 protein: CASSQNAAMGDTQYF

V gene: TRBV7-2
CDR3 length: 13
J gene: TRBJ2-3
clone size: many
D gene: .
CDR3 DNA: TGTGCCAGCAGCTTAGAGTTTCCAGATACGCAGTATTTT
CDR3 protein: CASSLEFPDTQYF

V gene: TRBV12-3/TRBV12-4
CDR3 length: 15
J gene: TRBJ2-7
clone size: many
D gene: TRBD2
CDR3 DNA: TGTGCCAGCAGTTTCTCTACTAGCGGGAGGTACGAGCAGTACTTC
CDR3 protein: CASSFSTSGRYEQYF

V gene: TRBV20-1
CDR3 length: 14
J gene: TRBJ1-2
clone size: medium-sized
D gene: .
CDR3 DNA: TGCAGTGCTAGAGACAGCATAGCTAACTATGGCTACACCTTC
CDR3 protein: CSARDSIANYGYTF

V gene: TRBV11-2
CDR3 length: 14
J gene: TRBJ2-7
clone size: .
D gene: .
CDR3 DNA: TGTGCCAGCAGCCCCAGTTTACGTCCCTACGAGCAGTACTTC
CDR3 protein: CASSPSLRPYEQYF

V gene: TRBV3-1
CDR3 length: 14
J gene: TRBJ2-7
clone size: medium-sized
D gene: .
CDR3 DNA: TGTGCCAGCAGCCAAGATATGTTCTCCTACGAGCAGTACTTC
CDR3 protein: CASSQDMFSYEQYF

V gene: TRBV10-1
CDR3 length: 19
J gene: TRBJ2-1
clone size: many
D gene: TRBD2
CDR3 DNA: TGCGCCAGCAGTGAGTCGATAGCCCCCCTAGCGGCAGCTTACAATGAGCAGTTCTTC
CDR3 protein: CASSESIAPLAAAYNEQFF

V gene: TRBV20-1
CDR3 length: 17
J gene: TRBJ2-3
clone size: many
D gene: .
CDR3 DNA: TGCAGTGCTATACAAGAGGGGGGAGGACTACGTGGAGATACGCAGTATTTT
CDR3 protein: CSAIQEGGGLRGDTQYF